The next 22 T cell receptor beta chains were all read from a single sample in a study of blood T cell repertoires in COVID-19. Libraries were prepared by immunoSEQ multiplex PCR; TCRdb keeps only in-frame clonotypes and omits some of them. The sample contains about 87,000 clones, roughly 88% of which appear only once. The sample taken for sequencing was peripheral blood. The receptor source for this set is an elderly man with acute or convalescent COVID-19.

This clone was observed a single time. The CDR3, as DNA: TGTGCCAGCAGTTTACCACGGGGACAGGCGTACGAGCAGTACTTC. This translates into CASSLPRGQAYEQYF. The gene calls are TRBV28 and TRBJ2-7; 8 nucleotides agree with TRBD1. Germline V gives CDR1 MDHEN, CDR2 SYDVKM. Trimming cost V 2 bases and J 4 bases; bases outside gene matches: 7. This CDR3 has 15 residues.

The chain has TRBV7-2 and TRBJ1-5; 10 nucleotides match TRBD1. The germline V gene has CDR1 SGHTA and CDR2 FQGNSA. The CDR3 length is 14 residues. Trimming removed 5 bases from V and 6 bases from J; junction bases left unmatched: 4. The DNA for the CDR3 is TGTGCCAGCAGCCGGACAGGGGGGAGTCAGCCCCAGCATTTT. Translation gives CASSRTGGSQPQHF.

This clone appeared a few times. J is TRBJ2-2 and V is TRBV9; maybe TRBD2 (6 bases). V dropped 3 bases and J dropped 0 bases, with 12 bases sitting between them. This CDR3 contains 16 residues. The germline V gene encodes CDR1 SGDLS and CDR2 YYNGEE. The CDR3 protein is CASSARGNPNTGELFF. In nucleotides, the CDR3 is TGTGCCAGCAGCGCACGGGGGAACCCGAACACCGGGGAGCTGTTTTTT. The full variable domain, its missing parts supplied by reference TRBV9 and TRBJ2-2, is DSGVTQTPKHLITATGQRVTLRCSPRSGDLSVYWYQQSLDQGLQFLIQYYNGEERAKGNILERFSAQQFPDLHSELNLSSLELGDSALYFCASSARGNPNTGELFFGEGSRLTVL.

The CDR3 protein is CSVIRGSAFF. DNA of the CDR3: TGCAGCGTTATAAGGGGCTCGGCTTTCTTT. The genes are TRBV29-1 and TRBJ1-1; TRBD1 is a possible D gene (5 bases). Germline V gene sequence: CDR1 SQVTM, CDR2 ANQGSEA. V shed 5 bases and J shed 11 bases, with 12 bases lying between them. The CDR3 runs to 10 residues.

The gene calls are TRBV28 and TRBJ1-1; 8 bases are a match to TRBD1. V was pared by 4 bases and J by 4 bases, with 14 bases of the junction left unmatched. The CDR3 consists of 17 residues. Germline loops: CDR1 MDHEN, CDR2 SYDVKM. The CDR3 DNA sequence: TGTGCCAGCAGTTCTGCTGGGGCAGGGGGCGGACGCACTGAAGCTTTCTTT. Translation: CASSSAGAGGGRTEAFF.

This sequence joins TRBV4-1 and TRBJ2-7, with 9 bases that match TRBD1. The V gene end was trimmed by 4 bases and the J gene end by 4 bases; junction bases not matched to a gene: 2. CDR1 is MGHRA and CDR2 is YSYEKL in the germline V gene. The CDR3 consists of 13 residues. The CDR3 DNA reads as TGCGCCAGCAGCCGAGGGACAGGGTACGAGCAGTACTTC. This gives the protein CASSRGTGYEQYF.

The genes are TRBV7-3 and TRBJ2-1, with D maybe TRBD2 (6 bases). Trimming took 4 bases from V and 5 from J, leaving 15 bases between them. Looked up from germline, CDR1 is SGHTA and CDR2 is FQGTGA. This CDR3 is 15 amino acids long. DNA for the CDR3: TGTGCCAGCAGCTCAAATAGCGGACTCGACAATGAGCAGTTCTTC. This gives the protein CASSSNSGLDNEQFF.

The chain employs TRBV10-3 and TRBJ2-5; 8 bases are a match to TRBD2. V trimming: 10 bases; J trimming: 4 bases; junction bases outside the gene matches: 5. The CDR3 has 12 amino acids. CDR1 ENHRY and CDR2 SYGVKD come from the germline V gene. The CDR3 loop is CATASGLETQYF. In DNA, the CDR3 is TGTGCCACCGCTAGCGGGTTAGAGACCCAGTACTTC.

V usage is TRBV7-2 and J usage is TRBJ2-7; a possible D gene is TRBD2 (6 bases). V lost 8 bases and J 1 base, leaving 15 bases between the germline ends. Germline V gene data show CDR1 as SGHTA and CDR2 as FQGNSA. This CDR3 is 14 amino acids long. The CDR3 region has the DNA TGTGCCAGCCTTCCGGGGCGGGGATCCTACGAGCAGTACTTC. Encoded protein: CASLPGRGSYEQYF.

CDR3 protein: CASSLGQGVREQYF. The CDR3 coding sequence is TGCGCCAGCAGCTTGGGACAGGGGGTGAGAGAGCAGTACTTC. The chain has TRBV5-1 and TRBJ2-7; 9 positions agree with TRBD1. The V gene end was trimmed by 0 bases and the J gene end by 7 bases; junction bases not matched to a gene: 5. The CDR3 is 14 amino acids. Per germline, CDR1 SGHRS and CDR2 YFSETQ.

The table lists this clone with a count of one. This chain uses TRBV28 with TRBJ2-1; 7 bases fit TRBD1. This CDR3 contains 14 residues. Germline V gene sequence: CDR1 MDHEN, CDR2 SYDVKM. V was clipped by 5 bases and J by 8 bases; unmatched bases: 9. CDR3 amino acids: CASSRTDRVDEQFF. The CDR3 region has the DNA TGTGCCAGCAGTCGGACCGACAGGGTCGATGAGCAGTTCTTC. The full variable domain, rest sourced from reference TRBV28 and TRBJ2-1, is DVKVTQSSRYLVKRTGEKVFLECVQDMDHENMFWYRQDPGLGLRLIYFSYDVKMKEKGDIPEGYSVSREKKERFSLILESASTNQTSMYLCASSRTDRVDEQFFGPGTRLTVL.

CDR3 loop: CASSLQGWTNEKLFF. CDR3 nucleotide sequence: TGTGCCAGCAGCTTGCAGGGTTGGACTAATGAAAAACTGTTTTTT. The chain recombines TRBV5-6 with TRBJ1-4; possible D gene TRBD1, 5 bases. The CDR3 loop spans 15 amino acids. V lost 1 base and J lost 2, with 9 bases in between. The germline V gene encodes CDR1 SGHDT and CDR2 YYEEEE.

V is TRBV5-8 and J is TRBJ2-1; 7 bases match TRBD2. Germline V gene sequence: CDR1 SGHTS, CDR2 YDEGEE. With 3 bases clipped from V and 4 bases from J, the junction kept 10 bases outside the gene matches. This CDR3 spans 16 amino acids. The DNA for the CDR3 is TGTGCCAGCAGCTCTAGCGGAATAGGAGCTTACAATGAGCAGTTCTTC. As protein: CASSSSGIGAYNEQFF.

The rearrangement joins TRBV4-1 to TRBJ1-5, with D uncertain. Germline V lookup: CDR1 MGHRA, CDR2 YSYEKL. Trimming pared 0 bases from V and 5 bases from J, leaving 11 bases between. CDR3 length: 15 amino acids. The CDR3 sequence is CASSQDNVAYQPQHF. In nucleotides, the CDR3 is TGCGCCAGCAGCCAAGATAATGTAGCCTATCAGCCCCAGCATTTT.

The chain employs TRBV5-1 and TRBJ2-2; no definite D call. This CDR3 is 14 amino acids long. The V gene lost 2 bases and the J gene lost 2 bases, with 7 bases spanning the gap. Germline V gene lookup returns CDR1 SGHRS and CDR2 YFSETQ. The chain's CDR3 is CASSFGRNTGELFF. DNA of the CDR3: TGCGCCAGCAGCTTTGGCAGAAACACCGGGGAGCTGTTTTTT.

The chain carries TRBV30 and TRBJ1-1; TRBD1 might be the D (5 bases). The CDR3 covers 12 residues. The germline CDR1 and CDR2 sequences are GTSNPN and SVGIG (reference sequence). V lost 2 bases to trimming and J lost 4 bases, with 8 bases between them. The CDR3 bases are TGTGCCTGGAGTTTTAGGGGCACTGAAGCTTTCTTT. This encodes CAWSFRGTEAFF.

Only one count was recorded for this clone. This chain connects TRBV25-1 to TRBJ2-7, with D maybe TRBD1 (5 bases). The CDR3 has 13 residues. Germline CDR1 MGHDK, CDR2 SYGVNS. V was pared by 6 bases and J by 2 bases, with 11 bases between. The CDR3 loop reads CASRPQGPYEQYF. The CDR3 nucleotides read TGTGCCAGCAGACCCCAGGGTCCCTACGAGCAGTACTTC.

The genes are TRBV7-2 and TRBJ2-3; D is ambiguous. Germline values: CDR1 SGHTA, CDR2 FQGNSA. The germline V and J ends were trimmed by 1 base and 1 base, with 12 bases remaining between them. The CDR3 contains 16 residues. The CDR3 region is CASSLEGHRGTDTQYF. The CDR3 coding sequence is TGTGCCAGCAGCTTAGAAGGCCACCGGGGCACAGATACGCAGTATTTT.

This chain links TRBV7-9 with TRBJ1-2; D is unresolved. The CDR3 contains 14 residues. The germline V gene has CDR1 SEHNR and CDR2 FQNEAQ (reference sequence). V was clipped by 2 bases and J by 5 bases, with 12 bases between them. The CDR3 protein is CASSLSGSVYGYTF. The CDR3 coding sequence is TGTGCCAGCAGCTTATCCGGGAGCGTTTATGGCTACACCTTC.

This clone was found once. J is TRBJ2-1 and V is TRBV7-8; 11 positions match TRBD2. Per the germline V gene, CDR1 is SGHVS and CDR2 is FQNEAQ. V dropped 6 bases and J dropped 2; count of bases not matched to a gene: 3. The CDR3 consists of 15 residues. CDR3 nucleotides: TGTGCCAGCAGTCTAGCGGGAGGAACCTACAATGAGCAGTTCTTC. Its translation is CASSLAGGTYNEQFF.

There are a few counts of this clone. This chain uses TRBV19 with TRBJ2-1; maybe TRBD2 (6 bases). The CDR3 is 14 residues long. From germline, CDR1 is LNHDA and CDR2 SQIVND (reference sequence). The germline V and J ends were trimmed by 7 bases and 0 bases, with 10 bases remaining between them. CDR3 DNA sequence: TGTGCCAGTAAAGCGGGCCTCTCCTACAATGAGCAGTTCTTC. It encodes CASKAGLSYNEQFF.

This chain joins TRBV7-9 and TRBJ1-5; 9 positions agree with TRBD1. CDR1 is SEHNR and CDR2 is FQNEAQ in the germline V gene (reference sequence). This CDR3 is 15 amino acids long. The ends lost 5 bases at V and 5 bases at J; junction bases unmatched: 7. The CDR3 loop is CASSPGTGTYQPQHF. CDR3 sequence (DNA): TGTGCCAGCAGCCCGGGGACAGGGACTTATCAGCCCCAGCATTTT.